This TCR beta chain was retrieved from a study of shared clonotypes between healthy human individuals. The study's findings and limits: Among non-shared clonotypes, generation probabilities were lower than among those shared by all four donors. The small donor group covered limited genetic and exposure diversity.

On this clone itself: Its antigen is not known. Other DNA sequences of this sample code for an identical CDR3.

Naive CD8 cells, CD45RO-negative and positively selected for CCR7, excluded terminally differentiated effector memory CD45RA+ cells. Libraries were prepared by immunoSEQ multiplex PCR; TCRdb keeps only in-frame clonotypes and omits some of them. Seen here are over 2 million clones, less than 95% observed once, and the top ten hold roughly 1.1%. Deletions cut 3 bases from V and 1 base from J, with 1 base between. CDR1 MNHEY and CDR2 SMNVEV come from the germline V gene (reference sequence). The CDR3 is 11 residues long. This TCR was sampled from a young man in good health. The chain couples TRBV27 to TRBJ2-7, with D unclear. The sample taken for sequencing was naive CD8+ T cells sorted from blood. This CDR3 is CASSLSYEQYF. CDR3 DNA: TGTGCCAGCAGTTTGTCCTACGAGCAGTACTTC.